This TCR beta chain was sequenced for a study of T cell changes during pregnancy in multiple sclerosis. Generated by immunoSEQ multiplex PCR, the TCRdb table keeps only in-frame clones and is missing some. The sample lists some 52,000 clones; more than 90% were seen once. The length of the CDR3 is 15 residues. CDR1 MNHNS and CDR2 SASEGT come from the germline V gene. Trimming took 4 bases from V and 6 from J; bases not matched to a gene: 5. This receptor was identified in a female donor with multiple sclerosis, enrolled in a pregnancy study. The specimen comprised CD4+ T cells from peripheral blood mononuclear cells, sampled before pregnancy. The V and J genes are TRBV6-1 and TRBJ1-5; TRBD1 aligns across 11 bases. The CDR3 sequence is CASSVRDRGGQPQHF. Written as DNA, the CDR3 is TGTGCCAGCAGTGTCCGGGACAGGGGGGGTCAGCCCCAGCATTTT.